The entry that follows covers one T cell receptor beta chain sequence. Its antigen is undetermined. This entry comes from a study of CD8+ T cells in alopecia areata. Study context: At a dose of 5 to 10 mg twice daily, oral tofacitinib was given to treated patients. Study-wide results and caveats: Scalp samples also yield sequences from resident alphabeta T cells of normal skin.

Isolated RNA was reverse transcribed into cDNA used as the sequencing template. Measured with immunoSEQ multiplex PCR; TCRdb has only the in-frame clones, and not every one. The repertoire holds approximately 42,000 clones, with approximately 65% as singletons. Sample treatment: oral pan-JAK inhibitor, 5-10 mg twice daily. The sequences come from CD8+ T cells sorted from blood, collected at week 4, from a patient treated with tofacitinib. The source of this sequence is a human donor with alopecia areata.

CDR3 coding DNA: TGTGCCAGCAGGCCTCAGGAAGGCTACACCTTC. Translated, it gives CASRPQEGYTF. The chain carries TRBV7-9 and TRBJ1-2, with D uncertain. Germline-derived CDR1 and CDR2 are SEHNR and FQNEAQ (reference sequence). The CDR3 sequence is 11 residues long. The V gene lost 6 bases and the J gene lost 8 bases, with 10 bases spanning the gap.